This record covers a single TCR beta chain. The table came from immunoSEQ multiplex PCR; TCRdb's copy has only in-frame clones and leaves some out. The data contain roughly 160,000 clones, approximately 96% of them singletons. These data belong to a study of control samples from healthy donors and cancer patients. The sequence derives from a woman aged 25-40 years in good health. Sequenced sample: blood.

CDR3 residues: CASSREVSSYNEQFF. In DNA, the CDR3 is TGTGCCAGCAGCCGTGAGGTGAGCTCCTACAATGAGCAGTTCTTC. The V call is TRBV7-2, the J call TRBJ2-1, with D hard to call. The CDR3 spans 15 residues. V lost 5 bases and J lost 0, with 11 bases in between. Germline CDR1 reads SGHTA; CDR2 reads FQGNSA. Using reference TRBV7-2 and TRBJ2-1 for the parts outside the CDR3, the full variable domain is GAGVSQSPSNKVTEKGKDVELRCDPISGHTALYWYRQSLGQGLEFLIYFQGNSAPDKSGLPSDRFSAERTGGSVSTLTIQRTQQEDSAVYLCASSREVSSYNEQFFGPGTRLTVL.